The 31 T cell receptor beta chains reported below all come from one sample, sequenced in a study of T cell repertoires in aging, cancer and after chemotherapy. TRB rearrangements spanning V, D and J were amplified using mixed TRB-A/B primers. One entry per CDR3 protein, called by TCRdb with MiXCR from the multiplex PCR reads. Here the sample spans about 1,800 distinct CDR3 sequences, 50% to 70% being singletons. TCR beta rearrangements were amplified from peripheral blood genomic DNA. Sequenced material: blood. The receptors shown here come from a human donor with a blood cancer.

Only a few counts were recorded for this clonotype. The V call is TRBV5-6, the J call TRBJ1-3, with D possibly being TRBD1 (6 bases). CDR1 is SGHDT and CDR2 is YYEEEE in the germline V gene. This CDR3 is 16 amino acids long. Trimming stripped 0 bases from V and 0 bases from J, with 10 bases between. CDR3 DNA sequence: TGTGCCAGCAGCTTGGTGGACAGACACTCTGGAAACACCATATATTTT. Protein sequence: CASSLVDRHSGNTIYF.

This clonotype was detected a few times. V is TRBV6-5 and J is TRBJ2-6; D is unresolved. V was shortened by 4 bases and J by 0 bases, with 16 bases between the two germline ends. The CDR3 totals 18 residues. CDR1 is MNHEY, CDR2 SVGAGI, per germline. The CDR3 DNA reads TGTGCCAGCAGTTTAACCGTGCGTACCAGCTCTGGGGCCAACGTCCTGACTTTC. The encoded protein is CASSLTVRTSSGANVLTF.

The chain recombines TRBV29-1 with TRBJ2-3, with TRBD2 matching 15 bases. V dropped 7 bases and J dropped 6; count of bases not matched to a gene: 11. CDR1 SQVTM and CDR2 ANQGSEA come from the germline V gene. This CDR3 has 16 amino acids. The CDR3 sequence is CSAQRGLAGGSDTQYF. The DNA of the CDR3 is TGCAGCGCCCAAAGGGGACTAGCGGGAGGATCGGATACGCAGTATTTT.

CDR3 protein: CSVPWGRETQYF. The CDR3 DNA reads TGCAGCGTCCCCTGGGGAAGAGAGACCCAGTACTTC. The rearrangement uses TRBV29-1 and TRBJ2-5; D uncertain. V gave up 6 bases and J gave up 4 bases, with 12 bases separating them. Looked up from germline, CDR1 is SQVTM and CDR2 is ANQGSEA. The CDR3 sequence is 12 residues long. The full variable domain, its missing parts supplied by reference TRBV29-1 and TRBJ2-5, is SAVISQKPSRDICQRGTSLTIQCQVDSQVTMMFWYRQQPGQSLTLIATANQGSEATYESGFVIDKFPISRPNLTFSTLTVSNMSPEDSSIYLCSVPWGRETQYFGPGTRLLVL.

The V and J genes are TRBV19 and TRBJ1-5; TRBD1 is a possible D gene (6 bases). The V and J ends lost 5 bases and 5 bases respectively, with 19 bases between them. The CDR3 runs 16 residues. Germline CDR1 reads LNHDA; CDR2 reads SQIVND (reference sequence). The CDR3 DNA sequence: TGTGCCAGTAGTGATGGGGACACCTGGAAATATCAGCCCCAGCATTTT. It yields the protein CASSDGDTWKYQPQHF. The whole variable domain, filled in from reference TRBV19 and TRBJ1-5, reads DGGITQSPKYLFRKEGQNVTLSCEQNLNHDAMYWYRQDPGQGLRLIYYSQIVNDFQKGDIAEGYSVSREKKESFPLTVTSAQKNPTAFYLCASSDGDTWKYQPQHFGDGTRLSIL.

Written as DNA, the CDR3 is TGTGCCAGCAGCTTGGGGGGATACTACGAGCAGTACTTC. It translates to CASSLGGYYEQYF. The chain has TRBV13 and TRBJ2-7, with D perhaps TRBD2 (6 bases). CDR3 length equals 13 residues. The germline CDR1 and CDR2 sequences are PRHDT and FYEKMQ (reference sequence). Trimming stripped 3 bases from V and 3 bases from J, with 9 bases between.

CDR3 protein: CASSGDIYTGELFF. In nucleotides, the CDR3 is TGTGCCAGTTCGGGGGACATTTACACCGGGGAGCTGTTTTTT. The rearrangement uses TRBV27 and TRBJ2-2, with D possibly called TRBD1 or TRBD2 (6 bases each). The CDR3 runs to 14 residues. Germline V lookup: CDR1 MNHEY, CDR2 SMNVEV (reference sequence). The germline V and J ends were trimmed by 9 bases and 3 bases, with 14 bases remaining between them.

V and J are TRBV13 and TRBJ2-1, with 7 bases matching TRBD2. Looked up from germline, CDR1 is PRHDT and CDR2 is FYEKMQ (reference sequence). This CDR3 spans 14 amino acids. Germline trimming cut 6 bases from V and 2 bases from J; bases unmatched to any gene: 4. CDR3 region: CASSYAGAYNEQFF. DNA for the CDR3: TGTGCCAGCAGTTATGCGGGAGCCTACAATGAGCAGTTCTTC.

The rearrangement joins TRBV5-6 to TRBJ1-2; 8 nucleotides agree with TRBD1. V lost 4 bases and J lost 6; bases outside the gene matches: 20. CDR3 size: 18 residues. CDR1 is SGHDT and CDR2 is YYEEEE in the germline V gene. The chain's CDR3 is CASSRNIPDRAGNDGYTF. The CDR3 DNA follows: TGTGCCAGCAGCCGGAACATCCCGGACAGGGCAGGAAATGATGGCTACACCTTC.

The V call is TRBV19, the J call TRBJ1-5; D unclear. Germline V gene data show CDR1 as LNHDA and CDR2 as SQIVND (reference sequence). CDR3 length equals 13 residues. Trimming removed 5 bases at V and 9 bases at J, with 14 bases between. The CDR3 region has the DNA TGTGCCAGTAGTGACTCGGGAGTTCGGCCCCAGCATTTT. Its translation: CASSDSGVRPQHF. The complete variable domain, with remaining parts taken from reference TRBV19 and TRBJ1-5, reads DGGITQSPKYLFRKEGQNVTLSCEQNLNHDAMYWYRQDPGQGLRLIYYSQIVNDFQKGDIAEGYSVSREKKESFPLTVTSAQKNPTAFYLCASSDSGVRPQHFGDGTRLSIL.

This clonotype has just one count. The chain joins TRBV7-9 to TRBJ1-6; no clear D. This CDR3 is 14 amino acids long. Germline assignment: CDR1 SEHNR and CDR2 FQNEAQ (reference sequence). Trimming removed 3 bases at V and 5 bases at J, with 8 bases between. CDR3 coding DNA: TGTGCCAGCAGCTTTAGCCCTCATAATTCACCCCTCCACTTT. Translation gives CASSFSPHNSPLHF.

The V call is TRBV4-2, the J call TRBJ1-4, with D uncertain. V was clipped by 0 bases and J by 6 bases, with 14 bases between them. The CDR3 is 16 amino acids. From germline, CDR1 is LGHNA and CDR2 YNFKEQ. CDR3 coding DNA: TGTGCCAGCAGCCAAGATCTCCCGGGTACTCATGAAAAACTGTTTTTT. Translating gives CASSQDLPGTHEKLFF.

The V gene is TRBV19, the J gene TRBJ2-1; 7 bases are a match to TRBD1. The V and J ends lost 9 bases and 3 bases, in that order; junction bases with no gene match: 8. Germline lookup yields CDR1 LNHDA and CDR2 SQIVND (reference sequence). The CDR3 extends over 14 amino acids. This chain's CDR3 is CARKLTGRYNEQFF. CDR3 sequence (DNA): TGTGCCAGGAAACTGACAGGGCGCTACAATGAGCAGTTCTTC.

The J gene is TRBJ2-3, the V gene TRBV6-6, with a weak D call TRBD2 (5 bases). Germline V gene sequence: CDR1 MNHNY, CDR2 SVGAGI (reference sequence). V was shortened by 2 bases and J by 0 bases, with 12 bases between the two germline ends. The CDR3 has 16 amino acids. The chain's CDR3 is CASSYMAGSSTDTQYF. The CDR3 nucleotides are TGTGCCAGCAGTTACATGGCGGGTTCTAGCACAGATACGCAGTATTTT.

This clonotype was picked up a small number of times. The rearrangement uses TRBV6-5 and TRBJ2-7, with D possibly TRBD2 on 5 matching bases. Germline V gives CDR1 MNHEY, CDR2 SVGAGI. V was cut by 2 bases and J by 3 bases, with 17 bases left in between. The length of the CDR3 is 16 residues. CDR3: CASSYRASYTNYEQYF. DNA of the CDR3: TGTGCCAGCAGTTACAGGGCTAGCTATACAAACTACGAGCAGTACTTC.

This chain connects TRBV4-2 to TRBJ1-6; TRBD1 agrees at 7 bases. With V trimmed by 5 bases and J by 10 bases, 8 bases remained unmatched. CDR3 length equals 14 residues. CDR1 LGHNA and CDR2 YNFKEQ come from the germline V gene. In nucleotides, the CDR3 is TGTGCCAGCAGCGTAAGCACAGGGGACTCACCCCTCCACTTT. This translates into CASSVSTGDSPLHF.

Worth noting for this clonotype: One end of the junction is discordant with germline, which a read error may explain. The chain is built from TRBV30 and TRBJ2-7; a weak D match, TRBD1 (5 bases). CDR3 size: 13 residues. Per germline, CDR1 GTSNPN and CDR2 SVGIG (reference sequence). This chain's CDR3 is CAWGRGAPYEQYF. Here the CDR3 DNA reads TGTGCCTGGGGGCGTGGGGCCCCCTACGAACAGTACTTC.

This chain connects TRBV12-3 or TRBV12-4 to TRBJ1-2; the D is unclear. Deletions cut 1 base from V and 2 bases from J, with 2 bases between. The CDR3 spans 12 residues. In DNA, the CDR3 is TGTGCCAGCAGTTTAGGAAACTATGGCTACACCTTC. Translation: CASSLGNYGYTF.

This clonotype was observed a single time. V usage is TRBV7-2 and J usage is TRBJ2-1; TRBD1 agrees at 8 bases. Germline V gene sequence: CDR1 SGHTA, CDR2 FQGNSA. V was pared by 5 bases and J by 7 bases, with 4 bases of the junction left unmatched. The CDR3 covers 13 residues. The CDR3 reads CASSRGQGNEQFF. The CDR3 bases are TGTGCCAGCAGCCGCGGACAGGGTAATGAGCAGTTCTTC.

This clonotype was seen a few times. The chain combines TRBV27 with TRBJ2-1; 8 positions match TRBD2. The V and J ends lost 1 base and 3 bases, in that order; junction bases with no gene match: 8. The CDR3 is 17 amino acids. CDR1 and CDR2 from the germline V gene are MNHEY and SMNVEV (reference sequence). The CDR3 bases are TGTGCCAGCAGTTTATGGCCGCTAGCGGGCGACTACAATGAGCAGTTCTTC. Amino acid sequence: CASSLWPLAGDYNEQFF.

This clonotype was detected once. The J gene is TRBJ1-2, the V gene TRBV6-6, with 10 positions matching TRBD1. The germline CDR1 and CDR2 sequences are MNHNY and SVGAGI (reference sequence). The V and J ends lost 2 bases and 7 bases, in that order; junction bases with no gene match: 4. This CDR3 spans 14 amino acids. The CDR3: CASSYDRGPSGYTF. The DNA of the CDR3 is TGTGCCAGCAGTTACGACAGGGGGCCGTCTGGCTACACCTTC.

This clonotype was observed a single time. The chain is built from TRBV27 and TRBJ2-1; 12 bases match TRBD2. Germline V gives CDR1 MNHEY, CDR2 SMNVEV (reference sequence). The CDR3 length is 14 residues. V lost 7 bases, J lost 9 bases, and 7 bases stayed unmatched. The DNA of the CDR3 is TGTGCCAGCACCCCGGGACTAGCGGGCGGTGAGCAGTTCTTC. The encoded protein is CASTPGLAGGEQFF.

The chain joins TRBV6-2 or TRBV6-3 to TRBJ2-5; TRBD1 matches 10 bases. The CDR3 is made up of 15 amino acids. Germline trimming cut 2 bases from V and 5 bases from J; bases unmatched to any gene: 5. Per germline, CDR1 MNHEY and CDR2 SVGEGT. The CDR3 DNA sequence: TGTGCCAGCAGTTACCGACAGGGGGCTGGTGAGACCCAGTACTTC. This sequence encodes CASSYRQGAGETQYF.

The chain has TRBV7-2 and TRBJ2-3; no clear D gene. Germline assignment: CDR1 SGHTA and CDR2 FQGNSA. The V and J ends lost 7 bases and 2 bases respectively, with 13 bases between them. The CDR3 runs to 14 residues. The CDR3 DNA reads TGTGCCAGCACTCAACGGGCCTACACAGATACGCAGTATTTT. This gives the protein CASTQRAYTDTQYF.

The chain has TRBV6-1 and TRBJ2-5, with a possible D match to TRBD2 (5 bases). The CDR3 is made up of 13 amino acids. The germline CDR1 and CDR2 sequences are MNHNS and SASEGT. Between the trimmed V and J ends, which lost 7 bases and 7 bases, there was a span of 16 bases. Here the CDR3 reads CASTERKTGTQYF. The CDR3 DNA reads TGTGCCAGCACGGAGCGGAAGACCGGGACCCAGTACTTC.

The CDR3 here is CASSLTSGRGFGAKNIQYF. The CDR3, as DNA: TGTGCCAGCAGTTTGACTAGCGGGAGAGGTTTCGGGGCCAAAAACATTCAGTACTTC. V usage is TRBV6-2 or TRBV6-3 and J usage is TRBJ2-4; 12 nucleotides agree with TRBD2. Trimming removed 4 bases from V and 1 base from J; junction bases left unmatched: 11. CDR3 size: 19 residues. Germline CDR1 reads MNHEY; CDR2 reads SVGEGT.

The rearrangement uses TRBV29-1 and TRBJ2-7; D might be TRBD2 (5 bases). Per the germline V gene, CDR1 is SQVTM and CDR2 is ANQGSEA. This CDR3 comprises 12 residues. With 8 bases removed from V and 0 bases from J, the gap between germline ends came to 11 bases. The chain's CDR3 is CSTVDSSYEQYF. CDR3 nucleotide sequence: TGCAGCACTGTGGACTCCTCCTACGAGCAGTACTTC.

V gene TRBV27 combines with J gene TRBJ2-5; D is undetermined. Trimming removed 4 bases from V and 5 bases from J, with 8 bases in between. Germline V gene data show CDR1 as MNHEY and CDR2 as SMNVEV (reference sequence). This CDR3 comprises 12 residues. CDR3: CASSSLGETQYF. CDR3 in DNA: TGTGCCAGCAGTTCCCTCGGGGAGACCCAGTACTTC.

Of note for this clonotype: An end of the junction does not agree with germline; a read error may underlie this. The chain carries TRBV20-1 and TRBJ2-3; D remains unclear. The length of the CDR3 is 8 residues. Germline loops: CDR1 DFQATT, CDR2 SNEGSKA (reference sequence). The CDR3 sequence: CSAVDKGF. The CDR3, as DNA: TGCAGTGCCGTCGATAAGGGTTTT.

CDR3 sequence: CASSQDGRGAEKLFF. For the CDR3, the DNA is TGCGCCAGCAGCCAAGATGGACGGGGGGCGGAAAAACTGTTTTTT. The rearrangement links TRBV4-3 to TRBJ1-4; D may be TRBD1 (6 bases). With 0 bases removed from V and 8 bases from J, the gap between germline ends came to 13 bases. This CDR3 is built from 15 residues. Germline loops: CDR1 LGHNA, CDR2 YSLEER.

This clonotype was counted only a few times. This rearrangement joins TRBV30 to TRBJ2-3, with TRBD2 as a possible D gene (6 bases). CDR3 length: 15 residues. The V end was cut by 3 bases, the J end by 6 bases, with 19 bases between. Germline V gives CDR1 GTSNPN, CDR2 SVGIG (reference sequence). This CDR3 reads CAWRRSGLKSDTQYF. The DNA of the CDR3 is TGTGCCTGGAGACGCAGCGGGCTCAAATCGGATACGCAGTATTTT. The whole variable domain, filled in from reference TRBV30 and TRBJ2-3, reads SQTIHQWPATLVQPVGSPLSLECTVEGTSNPNLYWYRQAAGRGLQLLFYSVGIGQISSEVPQNLSASRPQDRQFILSSKKLLLSDSGFYLCAWRRSGLKSDTQYFGPGTRLTVL.